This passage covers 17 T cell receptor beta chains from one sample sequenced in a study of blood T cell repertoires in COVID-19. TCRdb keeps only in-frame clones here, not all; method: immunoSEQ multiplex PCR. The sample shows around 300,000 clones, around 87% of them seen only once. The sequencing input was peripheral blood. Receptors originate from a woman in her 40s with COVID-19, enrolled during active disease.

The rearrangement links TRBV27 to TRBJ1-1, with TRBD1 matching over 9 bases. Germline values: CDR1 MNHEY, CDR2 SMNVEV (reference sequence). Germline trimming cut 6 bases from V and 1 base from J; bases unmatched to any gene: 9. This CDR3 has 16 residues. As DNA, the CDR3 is TGTGCCAGCAGACGCCCGGGACAGGGTGGGAACACTGAAGCTTTCTTT. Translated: CASRRPGQGGNTEAFF.

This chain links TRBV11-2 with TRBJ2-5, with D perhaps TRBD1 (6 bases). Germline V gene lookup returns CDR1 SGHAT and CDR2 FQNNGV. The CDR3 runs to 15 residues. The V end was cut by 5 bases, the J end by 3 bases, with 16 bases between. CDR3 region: CASSRYRQAKETQYF. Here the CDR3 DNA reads TGTGCCAGCAGCCGCTACCGACAGGCGAAAGAGACCCAGTACTTC. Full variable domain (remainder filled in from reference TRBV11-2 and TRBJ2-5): EAGVAQSPRYKIIEKRQSVAFWCNPISGHATLYWYQQILGQGPKLLIQFQNNGVVDDSQLPKDRFSAERLKGVDSTLKIQPAKLEDSAVYLCASSRYRQAKETQYFGPGTRLLVL.

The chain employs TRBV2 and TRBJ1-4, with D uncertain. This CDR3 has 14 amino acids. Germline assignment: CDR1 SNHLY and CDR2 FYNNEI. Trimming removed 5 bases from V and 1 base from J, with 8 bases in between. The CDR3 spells CASSPGRTNEKLFF. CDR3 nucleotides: TGTGCCAGCAGTCCGGGAAGAACTAATGAAAAACTGTTTTTT.

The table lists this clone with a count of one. The CDR3 DNA reads as TGTGCCAGCAGAGACTCGGGGGAGCTGTTTTTT. This codes for CASRDSGELFF. The chain joins TRBV6-6 to TRBJ2-2; D is ambiguous. The germline V gene encodes CDR1 MNHNY and CDR2 SVGAGI (reference sequence). V shed 6 bases and J shed 8 bases, with 7 bases lying between them. The CDR3 runs to 11 residues.

The chain's CDR3 is CASSSGQTYGYTF. For the CDR3, the DNA is TGTGCCAGCAGCTCAGGACAGACCTATGGCTACACCTTC. V and J are TRBV7-2 and TRBJ1-2; tentatively, D is TRBD1 (6 bases). Trimming removed 4 bases from V and 4 bases from J, with 10 bases in between. CDR1 and CDR2 from the germline V gene are SGHTA and FQGNSA. The CDR3 has 13 amino acids.

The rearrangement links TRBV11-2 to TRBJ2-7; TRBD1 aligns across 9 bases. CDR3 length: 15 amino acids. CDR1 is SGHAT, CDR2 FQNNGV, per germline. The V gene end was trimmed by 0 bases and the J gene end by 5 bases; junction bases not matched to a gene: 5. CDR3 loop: CASSLEGTGFHEQYF. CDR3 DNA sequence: TGTGCCAGCAGCTTAGAAGGGACAGGGTTCCACGAGCAGTACTTC. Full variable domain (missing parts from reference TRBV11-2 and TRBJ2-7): EAGVAQSPRYKIIEKRQSVAFWCNPISGHATLYWYQQILGQGPKLLIQFQNNGVVDDSQLPKDRFSAERLKGVDSTLKIQPAKLEDSAVYLCASSLEGTGFHEQYFGPGTRLTVT.

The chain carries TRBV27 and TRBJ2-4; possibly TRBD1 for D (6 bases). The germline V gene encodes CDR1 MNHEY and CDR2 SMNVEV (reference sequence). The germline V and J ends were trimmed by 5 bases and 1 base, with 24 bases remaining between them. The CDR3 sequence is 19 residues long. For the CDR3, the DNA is TGTGCCAGCAGTGTCTCGACAGGATGGGGCTCGGTGGCCAAAAACATTCAGTACTTC. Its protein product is CASSVSTGWGSVAKNIQYF.

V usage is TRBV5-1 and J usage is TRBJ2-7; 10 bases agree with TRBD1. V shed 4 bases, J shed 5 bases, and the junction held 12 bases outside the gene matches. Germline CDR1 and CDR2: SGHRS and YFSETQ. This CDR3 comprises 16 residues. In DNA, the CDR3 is TGCGCCAGCAGCGACGCGCCCGGGACAGGGGATAACGAGCAGTACTTC. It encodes CASSDAPGTGDNEQYF.

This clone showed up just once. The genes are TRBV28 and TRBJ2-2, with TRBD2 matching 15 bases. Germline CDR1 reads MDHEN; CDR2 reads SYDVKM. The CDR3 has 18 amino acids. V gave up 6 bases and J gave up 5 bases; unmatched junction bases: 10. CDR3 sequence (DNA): TGTGCCAGCAGGTTTCGGACTAGCGGGAGGGGGCGGACCGGGGAGCTGTTTTTT. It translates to CASRFRTSGRGRTGELFF.

As DNA, the CDR3 is TGTGCCATTGCACCCGGAGAGTCCTCCTACGAGCAGTACTTC. The encoded protein is CAIAPGESSYEQYF. The chain has TRBV10-3 and TRBJ2-7; D not certain. The V gene lost 9 bases and the J gene lost 0 bases, with 15 bases spanning the gap. The CDR3 loop spans 14 amino acids. Germline V gene sequence: CDR1 ENHRY, CDR2 SYGVKD.

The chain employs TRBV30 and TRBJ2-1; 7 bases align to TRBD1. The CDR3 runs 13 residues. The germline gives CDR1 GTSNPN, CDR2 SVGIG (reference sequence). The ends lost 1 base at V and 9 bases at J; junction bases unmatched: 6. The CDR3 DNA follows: TGTGCCTGGAGTGCGACAGGGTCGGGTGAGCAGTTCTTC. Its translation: CAWSATGSGEQFF.

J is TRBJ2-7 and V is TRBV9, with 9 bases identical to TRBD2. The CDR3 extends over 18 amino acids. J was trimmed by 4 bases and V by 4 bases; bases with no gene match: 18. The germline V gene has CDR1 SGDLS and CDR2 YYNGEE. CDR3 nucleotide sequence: TGTGCCAGCAGCCGCGTTCCCGCGGGAGGGCCTTCGGGGTACGAGCAGTACTTC. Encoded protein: CASSRVPAGGPSGYEQYF.

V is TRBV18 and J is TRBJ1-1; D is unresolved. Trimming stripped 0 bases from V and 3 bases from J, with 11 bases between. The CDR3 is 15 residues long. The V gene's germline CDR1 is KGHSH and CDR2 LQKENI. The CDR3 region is CASSPPLALDTEAFF. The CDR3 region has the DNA TGTGCCAGCTCACCACCTCTCGCATTAGACACTGAAGCTTTCTTT.

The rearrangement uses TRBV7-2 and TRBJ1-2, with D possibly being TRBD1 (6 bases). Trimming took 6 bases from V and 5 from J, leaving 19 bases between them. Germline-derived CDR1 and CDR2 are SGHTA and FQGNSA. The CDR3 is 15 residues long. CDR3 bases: TGTGCCAGCAGATCGGGACATCCCCTAGGTTATGGCTACACCTTC. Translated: CASRSGHPLGYGYTF.

CDR3 nucleotides: TGTGCCAGTAGACTAGCGGGACGAGGGGTGAATGAGCAGTTCTTC. Protein product: CASRLAGRGVNEQFF. The gene calls are TRBV19 and TRBJ2-1; 10 bases fit TRBD2. The ends lost 6 bases at V and 7 bases at J; junction bases unmatched: 9. Germline CDR1 LNHDA, CDR2 SQIVND (reference sequence). This CDR3 comprises 15 residues.

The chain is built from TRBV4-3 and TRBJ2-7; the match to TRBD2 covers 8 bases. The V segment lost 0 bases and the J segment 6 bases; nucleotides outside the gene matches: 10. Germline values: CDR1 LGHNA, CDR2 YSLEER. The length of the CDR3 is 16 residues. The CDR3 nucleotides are TGCGCCAGCAGCCAAGAAAGCGGGGGCTCGAACCGCGAGCAGTACTTC. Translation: CASSQESGGSNREQYF.

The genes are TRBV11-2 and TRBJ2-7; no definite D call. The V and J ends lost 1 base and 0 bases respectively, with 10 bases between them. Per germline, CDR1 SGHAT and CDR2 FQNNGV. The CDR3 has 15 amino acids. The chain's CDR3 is CASSLVSIGSYEQYF. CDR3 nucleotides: TGTGCCAGCAGCTTAGTCTCCATCGGCTCCTACGAGCAGTACTTC.